This entry is about one T cell receptor (beta chain). No antigen is known for it. This may stem from a read error, because a much larger clone lies one nucleotide away. This entry is derived from a study of glioma-infiltrating T cells. Study results and caveats: CDR3 overlap between tissue and blood was very small. Tissue-blood divergence was below expectation in non-neoplastic patients, above in gliomas.

Using RNA template, CDR3s of TCR alpha and beta were amplified with iRepertoire arm-PCR. For one-step reverse transcription and amplification, 100-400 ng of tissue mRNA or PBMC total RNA was used. TCRdb itself ran the multiplex PCR reads through MiXCR, one entry per CDR3 protein. The repertoire includes 150,000 to 200,000 distinct CDR3 sequences, 32% of them detected once, and 20% sits in the top ten. CDR1 SGHRS and CDR2 YFSETQ come from the germline V gene. CDR3 length equals 16 residues. Trimming shortened V by 1 base and J by 5 bases, and 17 bases separated the two germline ends. The receptor was isolated from a human donor with low-grade glioma or glioblastoma, undergoing nonglioma brain surgery, or in good health (not recorded which). The specimen was glioma tissue, nonneoplastic brain tissue, or PBMCs (not recorded which). This chain connects TRBV5-1 to TRBJ2-3, with D unresolved. The CDR3 here is CASSLQARSLGDTQYF. The CDR3 DNA follows: TGCGCCAGCAGCTTGCAGGCTAGGAGCTTAGGAGATACGCAGTATTTT.